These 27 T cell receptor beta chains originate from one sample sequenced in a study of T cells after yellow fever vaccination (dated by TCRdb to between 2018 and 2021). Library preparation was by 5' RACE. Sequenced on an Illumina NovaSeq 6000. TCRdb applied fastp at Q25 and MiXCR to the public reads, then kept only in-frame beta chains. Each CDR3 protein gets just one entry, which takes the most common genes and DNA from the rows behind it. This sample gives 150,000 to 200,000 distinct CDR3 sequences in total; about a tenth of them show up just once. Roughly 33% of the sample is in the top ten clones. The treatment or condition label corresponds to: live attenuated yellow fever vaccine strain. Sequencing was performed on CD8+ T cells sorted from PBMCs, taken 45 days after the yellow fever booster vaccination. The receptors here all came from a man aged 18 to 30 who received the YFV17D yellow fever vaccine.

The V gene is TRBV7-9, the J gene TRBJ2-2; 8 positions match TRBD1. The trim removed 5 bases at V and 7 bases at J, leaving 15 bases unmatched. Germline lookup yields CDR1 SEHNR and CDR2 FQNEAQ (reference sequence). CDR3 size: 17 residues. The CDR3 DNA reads TGTGCCAGCAGCCCTTTTCAGGGGGCGGGGATCCTCGGGGAGCTGTTTTTT. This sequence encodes CASSPFQGAGILGELFF.

For the CDR3, the DNA is TGTGCCAGCACCCCCGGGACTACCACAGATACGCAGTATTTT. It translates to CASTPGTTTDTQYF. The chain has TRBV27 and TRBJ2-3; TRBD2 aligns across 7 bases. This CDR3 region has 14 residues. V trimming: 7 bases; J trimming: 2 bases; junction bases outside the gene matches: 6. The germline V gene encodes CDR1 MNHEY and CDR2 SMNVEV (reference sequence).

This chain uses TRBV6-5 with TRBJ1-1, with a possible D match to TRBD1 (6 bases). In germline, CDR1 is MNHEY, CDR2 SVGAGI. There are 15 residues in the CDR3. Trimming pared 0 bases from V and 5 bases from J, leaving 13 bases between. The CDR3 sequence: CASSYSKGGGTEAFF. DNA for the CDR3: TGTGCCAGCAGTTACTCGAAGGGGGGCGGAACTGAAGCTTTCTTT.

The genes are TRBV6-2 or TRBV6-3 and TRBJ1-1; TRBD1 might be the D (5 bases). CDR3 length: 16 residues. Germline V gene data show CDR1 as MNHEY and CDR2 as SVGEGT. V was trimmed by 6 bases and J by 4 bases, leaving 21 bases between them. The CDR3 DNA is TGTGCCAGCAGCCGGTGGGGGACTGTTAATTTCACTGAAGCTTTCTTT. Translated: CASSRWGTVNFTEAFF.

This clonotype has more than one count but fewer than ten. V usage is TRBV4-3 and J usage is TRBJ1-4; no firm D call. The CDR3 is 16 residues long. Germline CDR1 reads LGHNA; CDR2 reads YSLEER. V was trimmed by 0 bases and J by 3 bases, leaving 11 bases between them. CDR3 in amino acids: CASSQDAWPANEKLFF. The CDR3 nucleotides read TGCGCCAGCAGCCAAGACGCTTGGCCGGCTAATGAAAAACTGTTTTTT.

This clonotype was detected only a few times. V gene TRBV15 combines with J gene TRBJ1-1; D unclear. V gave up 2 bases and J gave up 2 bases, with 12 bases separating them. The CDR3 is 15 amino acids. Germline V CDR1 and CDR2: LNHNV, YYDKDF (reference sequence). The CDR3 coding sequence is TGTGCCACCAGCAGATCGGGGTGGGAAAACACTGAAGCTTTCTTT. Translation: CATSRSGWENTEAFF. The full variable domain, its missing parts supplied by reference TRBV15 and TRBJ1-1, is DAMVIQNPRYQVTQFGKPVTLSCSQTLNHNVMYWYQQKSSQAPKLLFHYYDKDFNNEADTPDNFQSRRPNTSFCFLDIRSPGLGDTAMYLCATSRSGWENTEAFFGQGTRLTVV.

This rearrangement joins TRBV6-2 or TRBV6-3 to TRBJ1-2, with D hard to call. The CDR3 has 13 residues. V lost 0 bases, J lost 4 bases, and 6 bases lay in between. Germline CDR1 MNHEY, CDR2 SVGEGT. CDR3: CASSYSAAYGYTF. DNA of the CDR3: TGTGCCAGCAGTTACTCGGCGGCCTATGGCTACACCTTC.

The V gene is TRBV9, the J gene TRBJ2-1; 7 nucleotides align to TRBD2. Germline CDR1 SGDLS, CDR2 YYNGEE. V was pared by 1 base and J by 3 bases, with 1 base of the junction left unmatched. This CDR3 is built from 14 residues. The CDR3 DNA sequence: TGTGCCAGCAGCGTACTAGCGGACTACAATGAGCAGTTCTTC. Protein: CASSVLADYNEQFF. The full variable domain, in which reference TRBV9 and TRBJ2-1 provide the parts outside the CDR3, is DSGVTQTPKHLITATGQRVTLRCSPRSGDLSVYWYQQSLDQGLQFLIQYYNGEERAKGNILERFSAQQFPDLHSELNLSSLELGDSALYFCASSVLADYNEQFFGPGTRLTVL.

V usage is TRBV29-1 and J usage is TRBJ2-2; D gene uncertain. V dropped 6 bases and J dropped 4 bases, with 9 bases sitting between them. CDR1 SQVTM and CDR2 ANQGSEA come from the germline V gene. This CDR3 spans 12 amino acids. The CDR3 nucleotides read TGCAGCGTGGAAAACAGCACCGGGGAGCTGTTTTTT. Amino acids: CSVENSTGELFF.

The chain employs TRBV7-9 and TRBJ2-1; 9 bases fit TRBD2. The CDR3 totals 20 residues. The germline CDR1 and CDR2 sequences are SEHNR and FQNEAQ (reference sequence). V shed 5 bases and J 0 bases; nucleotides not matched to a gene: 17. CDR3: CASSQKGGSGGPTSYNEQFF. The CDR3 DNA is TGTGCCAGCAGCCAAAAAGGTGGTAGCGGGGGCCCAACCTCCTACAATGAGCAGTTCTTC.

CDR3 sequence: CASSVPGTSGYNEQFF. CDR3 nucleotide sequence: TGTGCCAGCAGCGTTCCGGGGACTAGCGGCTACAATGAGCAGTTCTTC. J is TRBJ2-1 and V is TRBV12-3 or TRBV12-4, with 11 bases that match TRBD2. Trimming took 6 bases from V and 3 from J; bases not matched to a gene: 7. The CDR3 is 16 residues long.

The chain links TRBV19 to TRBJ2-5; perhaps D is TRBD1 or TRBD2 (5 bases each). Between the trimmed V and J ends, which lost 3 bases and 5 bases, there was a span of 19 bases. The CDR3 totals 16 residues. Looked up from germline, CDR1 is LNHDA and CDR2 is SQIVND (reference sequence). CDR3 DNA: TGTGCCAGTAGTATCATGGGGGTATTGGATTGGGAGACCCAGTACTTC. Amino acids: CASSIMGVLDWETQYF. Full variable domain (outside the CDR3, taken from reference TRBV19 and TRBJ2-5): DGGITQSPKYLFRKEGQNVTLSCEQNLNHDAMYWYRQDPGQGLRLIYYSQIVNDFQKGDIAEGYSVSREKKESFPLTVTSAQKNPTAFYLCASSIMGVLDWETQYFGPGTRLLVL.

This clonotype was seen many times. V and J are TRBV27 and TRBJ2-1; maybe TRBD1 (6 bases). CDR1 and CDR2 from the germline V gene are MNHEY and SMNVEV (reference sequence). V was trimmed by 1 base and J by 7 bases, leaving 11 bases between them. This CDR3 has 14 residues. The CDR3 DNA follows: TGTGCCAGCAGTTTATGGGTAACAGGGAATGAGCAGTTCTTC. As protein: CASSLWVTGNEQFF.

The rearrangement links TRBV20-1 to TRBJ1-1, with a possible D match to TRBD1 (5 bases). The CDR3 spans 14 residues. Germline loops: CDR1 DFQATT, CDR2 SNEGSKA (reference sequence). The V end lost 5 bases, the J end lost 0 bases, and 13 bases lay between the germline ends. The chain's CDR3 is CSALLDSLNTEAFF. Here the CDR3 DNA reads TGCAGTGCTCTCCTAGACAGTCTGAACACTGAAGCTTTCTTT.

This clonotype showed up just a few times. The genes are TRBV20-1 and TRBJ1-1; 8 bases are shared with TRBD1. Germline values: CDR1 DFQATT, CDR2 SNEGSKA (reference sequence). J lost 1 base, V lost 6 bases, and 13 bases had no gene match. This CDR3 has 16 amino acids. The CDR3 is CSARWSLRGPNTEAFF. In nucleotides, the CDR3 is TGCAGTGCCCGTTGGTCCCTCAGGGGGCCGAACACTGAAGCTTTCTTT.

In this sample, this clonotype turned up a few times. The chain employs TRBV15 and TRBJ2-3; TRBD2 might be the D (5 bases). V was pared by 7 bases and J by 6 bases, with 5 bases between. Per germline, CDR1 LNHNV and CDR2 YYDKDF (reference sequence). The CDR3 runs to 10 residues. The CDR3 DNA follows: TGTGCCACCACGGGGGATACGCAGTATTTT. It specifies CATTGDTQYF.

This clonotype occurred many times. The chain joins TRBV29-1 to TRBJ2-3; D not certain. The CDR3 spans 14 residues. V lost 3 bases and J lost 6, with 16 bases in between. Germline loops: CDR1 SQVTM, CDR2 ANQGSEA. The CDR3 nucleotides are TGCAGCGTTGAGCAAGGGATCGCTTCGGATACGCAGTATTTT. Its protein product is CSVEQGIASDTQYF.

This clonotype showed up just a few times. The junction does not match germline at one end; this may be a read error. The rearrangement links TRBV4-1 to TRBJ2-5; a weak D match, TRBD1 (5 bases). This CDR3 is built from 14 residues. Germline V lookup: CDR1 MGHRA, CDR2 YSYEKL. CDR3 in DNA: TGCGCCAGCAGCCAAGTAGGGGCCCAAGGGACCCAGTACTTC. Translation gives CASSQVGAQGTQYF.

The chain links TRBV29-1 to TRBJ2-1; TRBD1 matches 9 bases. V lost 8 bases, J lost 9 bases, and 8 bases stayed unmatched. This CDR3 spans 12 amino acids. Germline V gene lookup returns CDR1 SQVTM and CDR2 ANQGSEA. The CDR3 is CSFLTGGIEQFF. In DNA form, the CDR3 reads TGCAGCTTCCTGACAGGGGGGATTGAGCAGTTCTTC.

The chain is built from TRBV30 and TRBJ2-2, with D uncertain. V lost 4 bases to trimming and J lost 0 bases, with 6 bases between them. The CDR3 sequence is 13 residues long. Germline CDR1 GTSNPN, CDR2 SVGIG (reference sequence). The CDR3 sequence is CAWTLTNTGELFF. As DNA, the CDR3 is TGTGCCTGGACCCTTACGAACACCGGGGAGCTGTTTTTT.

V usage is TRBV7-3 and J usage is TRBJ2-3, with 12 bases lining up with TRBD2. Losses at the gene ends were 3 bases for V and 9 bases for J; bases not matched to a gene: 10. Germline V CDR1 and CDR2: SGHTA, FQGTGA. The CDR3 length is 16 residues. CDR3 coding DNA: TGTGCCAGCAGCTTGACTAGCGGGGGATTCGGGGAAACGCAGTATTTT. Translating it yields CASSLTSGGFGETQYF.

CDR3 amino acids: CASSRRAAGNTIYF. CDR3 sequence (DNA): TGTGCCAGCAGTCGCAGGGCGGCTGGAAACACCATATATTTT. This chain joins TRBV6-5 and TRBJ1-3; D possibly corresponds to TRBD1 (5 bases). The V and J ends lost 5 bases and 2 bases respectively, with 10 bases between them. This CDR3 comprises 14 residues. CDR1 MNHEY and CDR2 SVGAGI come from the germline V gene.

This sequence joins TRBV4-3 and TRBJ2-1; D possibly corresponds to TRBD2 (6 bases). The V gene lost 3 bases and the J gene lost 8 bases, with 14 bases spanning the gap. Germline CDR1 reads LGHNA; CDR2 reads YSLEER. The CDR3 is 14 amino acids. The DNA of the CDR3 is TGCGCCAGCAGCCAGGGTGGAGGGAGCGATGAGCAGTTCTTC. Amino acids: CASSQGGGSDEQFF.

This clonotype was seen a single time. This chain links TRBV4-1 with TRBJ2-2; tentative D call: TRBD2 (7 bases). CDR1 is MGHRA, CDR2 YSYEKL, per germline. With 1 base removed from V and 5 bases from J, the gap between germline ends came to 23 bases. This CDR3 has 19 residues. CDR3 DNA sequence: TGCGCCAGCAGCCAAGCGGTCGGGGGGCGGCTAGCAAGAACCGGGGAGCTGTTTTTT. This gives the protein CASSQAVGGRLARTGELFF.

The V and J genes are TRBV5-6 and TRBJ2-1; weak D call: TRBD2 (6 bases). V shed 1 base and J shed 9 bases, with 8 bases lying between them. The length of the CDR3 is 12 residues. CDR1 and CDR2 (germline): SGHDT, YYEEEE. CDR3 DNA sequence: TGTGCCAGCAGCTTGTCCGGGGGTGAGCAGTTCTTC. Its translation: CASSLSGGEQFF.

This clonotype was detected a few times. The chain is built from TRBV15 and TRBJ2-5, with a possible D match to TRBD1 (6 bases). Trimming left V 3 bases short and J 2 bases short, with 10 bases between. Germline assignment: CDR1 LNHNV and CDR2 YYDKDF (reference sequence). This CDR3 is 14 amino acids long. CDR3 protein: CATSSIGQQETQYF. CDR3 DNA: TGTGCCACCAGCAGTATAGGACAGCAAGAGACCCAGTACTTC.

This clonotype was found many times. In DNA, the CDR3 is TGCGCCAGCAGCCAAGATGAGGCAGGTACCTACGAGCAGTACTTC. Its translation: CASSQDEAGTYEQYF. The chain couples TRBV4-1 to TRBJ2-7; D gene ambiguous. Germline CDR1 reads MGHRA; CDR2 reads YSYEKL. The length of the CDR3 is 15 residues. The V end was cut by 0 bases, the J end by 2 bases, with 11 bases between.